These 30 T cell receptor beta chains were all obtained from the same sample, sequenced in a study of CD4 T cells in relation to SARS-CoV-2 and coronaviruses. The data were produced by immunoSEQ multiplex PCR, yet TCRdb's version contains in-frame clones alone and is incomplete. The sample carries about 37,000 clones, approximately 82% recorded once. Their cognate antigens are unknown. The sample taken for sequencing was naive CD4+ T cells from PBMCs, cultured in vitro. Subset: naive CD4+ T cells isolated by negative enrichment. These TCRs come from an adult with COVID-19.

The CDR3 DNA reads as TGTGCCACCAGCAGTGGGGAGCACTCTGGAAACACCATATATTTT. The encoded protein is CATSSGEHSGNTIYF. The chain has TRBV15 and TRBJ1-3, with unresolved D. The CDR3 contains 15 residues. CDR1 and CDR2 (germline): LNHNV, YYDKDF (reference sequence). Trimming shortened V by 3 bases and J by 0 bases, and 9 bases separated the two germline ends.

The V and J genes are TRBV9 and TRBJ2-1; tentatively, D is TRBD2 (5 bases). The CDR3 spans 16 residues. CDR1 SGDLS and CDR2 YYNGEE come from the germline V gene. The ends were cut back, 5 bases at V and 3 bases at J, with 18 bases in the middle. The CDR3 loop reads CASSGSGMIYYNEQFF. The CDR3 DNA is TGTGCCAGCAGTGGATCGGGAATGATCTACTACAATGAGCAGTTCTTC.

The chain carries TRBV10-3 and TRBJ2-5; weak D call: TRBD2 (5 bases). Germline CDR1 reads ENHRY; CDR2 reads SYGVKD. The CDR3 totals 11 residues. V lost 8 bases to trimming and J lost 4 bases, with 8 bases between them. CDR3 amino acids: CAIGGRETQYF. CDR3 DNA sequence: TGTGCCATCGGCGGGCGAGAGACCCAGTACTTC.

CDR3 DNA: TGTGCCAGCAGCCAAGCCCCCAACCCGAGGGAGCCCCAGCATTTT. Its protein product is CASSQAPNPREPQHF. The V and J genes are TRBV4-2 and TRBJ1-5, with D unclear. CDR3 length: 15 residues. CDR1 LGHNA and CDR2 YNFKEQ come from the germline V gene. Trimming shortened V by 1 base and J by 8 bases, and 15 bases separated the two germline ends.

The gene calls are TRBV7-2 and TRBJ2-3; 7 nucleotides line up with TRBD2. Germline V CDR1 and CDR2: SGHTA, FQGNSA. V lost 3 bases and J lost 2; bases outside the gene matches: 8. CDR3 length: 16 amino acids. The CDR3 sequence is CASSFRLAGTTDTQYF. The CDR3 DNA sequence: TGTGCCAGCAGCTTTCGGTTAGCGGGTACCACAGATACGCAGTATTTT.

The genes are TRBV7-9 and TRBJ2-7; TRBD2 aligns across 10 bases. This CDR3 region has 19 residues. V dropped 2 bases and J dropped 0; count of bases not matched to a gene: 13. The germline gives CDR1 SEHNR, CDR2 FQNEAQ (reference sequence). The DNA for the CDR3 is TGTGCCAGCAGCTTATTCAGACTAGCGGGCCCTGAGACCTCCTACGAGCAGTACTTC. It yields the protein CASSLFRLAGPETSYEQYF.

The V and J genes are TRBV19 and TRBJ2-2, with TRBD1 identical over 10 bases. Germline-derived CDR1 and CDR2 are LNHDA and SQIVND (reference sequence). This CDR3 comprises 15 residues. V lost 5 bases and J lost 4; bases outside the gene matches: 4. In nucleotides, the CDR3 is TGTGCCAGTAGTGACAGGGGGCGCAGCACCGGGGAGCTGTTTTTT. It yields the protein CASSDRGRSTGELFF.

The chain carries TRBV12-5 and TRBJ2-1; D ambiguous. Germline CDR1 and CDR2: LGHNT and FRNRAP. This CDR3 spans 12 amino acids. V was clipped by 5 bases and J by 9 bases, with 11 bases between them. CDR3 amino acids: CASGKGLGEQFF. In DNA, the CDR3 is TGTGCTAGTGGTAAAGGGCTGGGTGAGCAGTTCTTC.

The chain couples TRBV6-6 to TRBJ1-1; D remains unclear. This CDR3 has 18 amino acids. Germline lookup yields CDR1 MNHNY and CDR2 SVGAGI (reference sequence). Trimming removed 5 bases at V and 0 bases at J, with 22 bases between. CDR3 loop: CASSLRPWGDLMNTEAFF. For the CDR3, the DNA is TGTGCCAGCAGTCTAAGACCATGGGGAGATTTAATGAACACTGAAGCTTTCTTT.

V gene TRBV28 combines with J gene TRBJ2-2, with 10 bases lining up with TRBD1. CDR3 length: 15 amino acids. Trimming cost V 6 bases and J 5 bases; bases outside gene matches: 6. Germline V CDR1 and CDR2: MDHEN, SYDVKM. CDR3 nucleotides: TGTGCCAGCAGCCCGGGACAGGGGTATACCGGGGAGCTGTTTTTT. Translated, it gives CASSPGQGYTGELFF.

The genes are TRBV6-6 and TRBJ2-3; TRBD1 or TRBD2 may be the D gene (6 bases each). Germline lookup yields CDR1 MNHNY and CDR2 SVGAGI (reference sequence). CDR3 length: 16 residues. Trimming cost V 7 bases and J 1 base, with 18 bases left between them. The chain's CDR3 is CASTTSRGGRTDTQYF. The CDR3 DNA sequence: TGTGCCAGCACTACCTCCAGGGGAGGCCGCACAGATACGCAGTATTTT.

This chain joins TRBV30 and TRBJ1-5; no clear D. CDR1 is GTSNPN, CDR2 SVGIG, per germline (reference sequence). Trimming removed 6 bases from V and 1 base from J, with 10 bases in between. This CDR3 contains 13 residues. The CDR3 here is CACGHGSNQPQHF. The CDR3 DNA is TGTGCCTGTGGCCACGGGAGCAATCAGCCCCAGCATTTT.

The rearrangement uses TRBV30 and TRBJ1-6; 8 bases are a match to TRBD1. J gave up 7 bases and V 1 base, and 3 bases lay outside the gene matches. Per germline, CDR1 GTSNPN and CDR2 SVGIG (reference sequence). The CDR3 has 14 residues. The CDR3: CAWSDRGNNSPLHF. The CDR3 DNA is TGTGCCTGGAGTGACAGGGGGAACAATTCACCCCTCCACTTT.

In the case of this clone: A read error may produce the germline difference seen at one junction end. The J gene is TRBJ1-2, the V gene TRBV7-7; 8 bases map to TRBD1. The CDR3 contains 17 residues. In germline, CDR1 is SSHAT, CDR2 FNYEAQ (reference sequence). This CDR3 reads CASSPIRGQATNYGYTF. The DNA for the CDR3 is TGTGCTAGCAGCCCCATCCGGGGACAGGCTACTAACTATGGCTACACCTTC.

The CDR3 loop is CASSPMGGRGYYEQYF. The DNA for the CDR3 is TGCGCCAGCAGCCCAATGGGGGGGAGGGGGTACTACGAGCAGTACTTC. The chain recombines TRBV4-1 with TRBJ2-7; maybe TRBD2 (7 bases). Trimming cost V 4 bases and J 3 bases, with 19 bases left between them. Germline-derived CDR1 and CDR2 are MGHRA and YSYEKL. The CDR3 runs to 16 residues.

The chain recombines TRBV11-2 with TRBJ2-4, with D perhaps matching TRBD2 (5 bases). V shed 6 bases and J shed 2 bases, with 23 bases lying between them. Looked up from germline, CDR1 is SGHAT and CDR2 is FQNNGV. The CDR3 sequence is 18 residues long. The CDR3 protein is CASSPLRRGTRTKNIQYF. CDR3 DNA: TGTGCCAGCAGTCCCCTCCGCCGGGGTACGAGGACCAAAAACATTCAGTACTTC.

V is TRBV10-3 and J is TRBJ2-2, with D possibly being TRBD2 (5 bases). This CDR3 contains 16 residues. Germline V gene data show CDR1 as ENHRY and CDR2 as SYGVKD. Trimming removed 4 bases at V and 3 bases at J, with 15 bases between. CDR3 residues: CAISAFAGGDTGELFF. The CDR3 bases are TGTGCCATCAGTGCTTTTGCGGGTGGGGACACCGGGGAGCTGTTTTTT.

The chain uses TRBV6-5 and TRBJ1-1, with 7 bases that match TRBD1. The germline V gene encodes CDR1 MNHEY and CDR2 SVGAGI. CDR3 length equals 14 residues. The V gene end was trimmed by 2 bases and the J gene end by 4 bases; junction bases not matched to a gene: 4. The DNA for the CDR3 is TGTGCCAGCAGTTACAGGGGGCGCGGCACTGAAGCTTTCTTT. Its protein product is CASSYRGRGTEAFF.

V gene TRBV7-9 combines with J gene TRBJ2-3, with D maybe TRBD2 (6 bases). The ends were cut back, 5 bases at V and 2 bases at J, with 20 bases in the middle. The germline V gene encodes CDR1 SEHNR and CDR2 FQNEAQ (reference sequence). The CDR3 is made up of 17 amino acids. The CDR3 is CASSDWVGSSDTDTQYF. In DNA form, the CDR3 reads TGTGCCAGCAGCGATTGGGTCGGGTCTAGCGACACAGATACGCAGTATTTT.

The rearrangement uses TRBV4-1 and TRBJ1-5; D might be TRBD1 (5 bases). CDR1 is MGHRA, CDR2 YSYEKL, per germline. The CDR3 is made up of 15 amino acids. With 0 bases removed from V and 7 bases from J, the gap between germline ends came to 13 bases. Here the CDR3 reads CASSQDWGIIQPQHF. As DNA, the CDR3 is TGCGCCAGCAGCCAAGATTGGGGCATAATCCAGCCCCAGCATTTT.

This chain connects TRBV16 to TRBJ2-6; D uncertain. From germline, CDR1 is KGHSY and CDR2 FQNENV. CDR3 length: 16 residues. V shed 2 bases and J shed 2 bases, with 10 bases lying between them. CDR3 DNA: TGTGCCAGCAGCCAAGAAGGGCACACTGGGGCCAACGTCCTGACTTTC. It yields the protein CASSQEGHTGANVLTF.

The CDR3 bases are TGTGCTAAGGGACCGGGGAAGGGTTATAATTCACCCCTCCACTTT. This sequence encodes CAKGPGKGYNSPLHF. The V and J genes are TRBV5-3 and TRBJ1-6, with D possibly being TRBD1 (5 bases). TRBV5-3 falls under the ORF class, with uncertain function. This CDR3 region has 15 residues.

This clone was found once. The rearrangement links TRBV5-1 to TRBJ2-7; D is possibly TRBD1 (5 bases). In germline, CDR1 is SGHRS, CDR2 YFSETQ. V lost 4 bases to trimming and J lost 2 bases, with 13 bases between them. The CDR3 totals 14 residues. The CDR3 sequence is CASSPDDSPYEQYF. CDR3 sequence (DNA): TGCGCCAGCAGCCCGGACGACAGTCCCTACGAGCAGTACTTC.

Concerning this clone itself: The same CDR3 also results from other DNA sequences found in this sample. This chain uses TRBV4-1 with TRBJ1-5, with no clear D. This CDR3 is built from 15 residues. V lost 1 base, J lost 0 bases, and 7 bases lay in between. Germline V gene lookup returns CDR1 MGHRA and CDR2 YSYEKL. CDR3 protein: CASSQVVGSNQPQHF. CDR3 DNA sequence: TGCGCCAGCAGCCAAGTGGTCGGTAGCAATCAGCCCCAGCATTTT.

CDR3 nucleotides: TGTGCCAGCAGCGAGATCCCCGCCGAGACGGCCCCCGACGAGCAGTACTTC. Amino acids: CASSEIPAETAPDEQYF. The chain uses TRBV21-1 and TRBJ2-7. TRBV21-1 is tagged as a pseudogene. There are 17 residues in the CDR3.

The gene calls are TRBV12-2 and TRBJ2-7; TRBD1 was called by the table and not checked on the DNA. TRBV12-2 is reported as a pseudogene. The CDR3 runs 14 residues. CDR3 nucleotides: TGTGCAAGTCGCTTCCGGACAGGGTCCTACGAGCAGTACTTC. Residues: CASRFRTGSYEQYF.

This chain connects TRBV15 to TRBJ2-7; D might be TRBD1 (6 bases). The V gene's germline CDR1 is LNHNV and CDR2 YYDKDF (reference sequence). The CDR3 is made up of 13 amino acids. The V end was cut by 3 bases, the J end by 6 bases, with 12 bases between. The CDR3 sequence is CATSSYRDSEQYF. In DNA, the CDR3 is TGTGCCACCAGCAGTTACAGGGATAGCGAGCAGTACTTC.

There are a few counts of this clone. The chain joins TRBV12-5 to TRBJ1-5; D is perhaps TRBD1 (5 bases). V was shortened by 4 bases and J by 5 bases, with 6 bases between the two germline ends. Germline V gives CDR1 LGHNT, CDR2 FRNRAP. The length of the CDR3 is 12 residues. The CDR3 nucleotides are TGTGCTAGTGGTTGGGGGGATCAGCCCCAGCATTTT. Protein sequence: CASGWGDQPQHF.

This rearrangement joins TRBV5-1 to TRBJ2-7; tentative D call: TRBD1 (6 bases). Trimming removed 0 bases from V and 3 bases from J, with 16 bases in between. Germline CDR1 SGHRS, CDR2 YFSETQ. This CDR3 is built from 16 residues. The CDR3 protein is CASSLAAGVMDYEQYF. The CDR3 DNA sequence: TGCGCCAGCAGCTTGGCCGCAGGGGTTATGGACTACGAGCAGTACTTC.

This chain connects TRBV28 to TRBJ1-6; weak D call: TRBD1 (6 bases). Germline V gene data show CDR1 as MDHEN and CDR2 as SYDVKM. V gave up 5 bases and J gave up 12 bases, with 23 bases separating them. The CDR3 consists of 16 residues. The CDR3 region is CASSPGEGRGFLPLHF. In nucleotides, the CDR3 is TGTGCCAGCAGTCCCGGGGAGGGCAGGGGATTTTTACCCCTCCACTTT.